Sequencing of this T cell receptor (beta chain) was carried out in a study of monozygotic twins with inflammatory bowel disease. With the 5' RACE reads reprocessed, TCRdb shows one record per CDR3 protein and no DNA. The sample table includes over 100,000 distinct CDR3 sequences. CDR1 is MDHEN, CDR2 SYDVKM, per germline. The length of the CDR3 is 12 residues. The genes are TRBV28 and TRBJ2-4; the TCRdb D gene call, TRBD1, has no DNA to confirm it. The source material was blood. The source of this sequence is a human donor with ulcerative colitis or Crohn's disease, or a healthy co-twin of an affected twin (not recorded which). The CDR3 sequence is CASSFAGVGAYF.